A selection of T cell receptor beta chains follows, all from one sample in a study of CD4 T cell repertoires in COVID-19. Clones were sequenced by immunoSEQ multiplex PCR, and TCRdb holds only the in-frame ones, with some missing. This table has some 80,000 clones, about 80% appearing once. The material was CD4+ T cells from peripheral blood, obtained after recovery from COVID-19. These TCRs come from a human donor who had COVID-19. Each CDR3 is given with its conserved first and last residue. D genes are given only for firm matches. The listing skips clone size in some rows; elsewhere it reads once, few, many or a size class.

j_gene,abundance,d_gene,v_gene,CDR3nt,CDR3aa
TRBJ2-5,NA,NA,TRBV19,TGTGCCAGTTCCCGGGGTGTCTCAGAGACCCAGTACTTC,CASSRGVSETQYF
TRBJ1-5,NA,NA,TRBV2,TGTGCCAGCAGGCAGGACGGACTCAATCAGCCCCAGCATTTT,CASRQDGLNQPQHF
TRBJ2-7,NA,TRBD1,TRBV27,TGTGCCAGCAGTCCAGGGACAGGGCCAAGCGAGCAGTACTTC,CASSPGTGPSEQYF
TRBJ2-1,NA,NA,TRBV5-1,TGCGCCAGAAAGGTACGGAGCTCCTACAATGAGCAGTTCTTC,CARKVRSSYNEQFF
TRBJ2-5,NA,TRBD1,TRBV5-6,TGTGCCAGCAGCCGCGACAGGGGAGAGACCCAGTACTTC,CASSRDRGETQYF
TRBJ2-2,NA,TRBD1,TRBV24-1,TGTGCCACCAGTGATTTGGGACAGGGGGCCGGGGAGCTGTTTTTT,CATSDLGQGAGELFF
TRBJ2-7,few,NA,TRBV19,TGTGCCAGTAGTCGAGGGCCATCCTACGAGCAGTACTTC,CASSRGPSYEQYF
TRBJ1-1,once,TRBD1,TRBV5-1,TGCGCCAGCAGCTTCGCCCAGGGGGCCTTTGCTGAAGCTTTCTTT,CASSFAQGAFAEAFF
TRBJ2-5,NA,TRBD2,TRBV5-6,TGTGCCAGCAGCGGGGGAGGGCGGGAGACCCAGTACTTC,CASSGGGRETQYF
TRBJ1-4,NA,TRBD1,TRBV9,TGTGCCAGCAGCCCCGGACAGGGAGATGCAACTAATGAAAAACTGTTTTTT,CASSPGQGDATNEKLFF
TRBJ2-6,NA,NA,TRBV11-2,TGTGCCAGCAGCGACACAGGGGCCAACGTCCTGACTTTC,CASSDTGANVLTF
TRBJ2-2,NA,NA,TRBV7-3,TGTGCCAGCAGCGAAGCGGGGAACACCGGGGAGCTGTTTTTT,CASSEAGNTGELFF
TRBJ1-2,NA,NA,TRBV6-6,TGTGCCAGCAGCTACGAACGGGGTAATGGCTACACCTTC,CASSYERGNGYTF
TRBJ1-1,once,NA,TRBV11-3,TGTGCCAGCAGCTTAGATGGGGGCCCTGAAGCTTTCTTT,CASSLDGGPEAFF
TRBJ1-3,NA,NA,TRBV7-8,TGTGCCAGCAGCGCTACCCGGACTGCCAACCTTGGAAACACCATATATTTT,CASSATRTANLGNTIYF
TRBJ2-3,NA,NA,TRBV6-5,TGTGCCAGCAGACTAGCTGGCGATACGCAGTATTTT,CASRLAGDTQYF
TRBJ1-1,NA,NA,TRBV6-6,TGTGCCAGCAGTCCTCCGACAGGAAATAGGTACACTGAAGCTTTCTTT,CASSPPTGNRYTEAFF
TRBJ2-1,NA,TRBD2,TRBV12-5,TGTGCTAGTGGTCCTAGCGGGAGCCCCTCAGGAGAGCAGTTCTTC,CASGPSGSPSGEQFF
TRBJ1-2,NA,NA,TRBV6-5,TGTGCCGTGCTCTCGACAGCTACTAACTATGGCTACACCTTC,CAVLSTATNYGYTF
TRBJ2-7,NA,NA,TRBV19,TGTGCCAGTAGTCCCGCTCTTGGGGGGAACAGGCTCTACGAGCAGTACTTC,CASSPALGGNRLYEQYF
TRBJ2-1,NA,TRBD2,TRBV6-5,TGTGCCAGTACAACCGGGACTAGCGGTTACAATGAGCAGTTCTTC,CASTTGTSGYNEQFF
TRBJ1-6,NA,TRBD1,TRBV19,TGTGCCAGTAGTATCGGACAGGGTATTTCACCCCTCCACTTT,CASSIGQGISPLHF
TRBJ2-5,NA,NA,TRBV19,TGTGCCAGTAGTATGGGGTTCAGGGCTATCCAAGAGACCCAGTACTTC,CASSMGFRAIQETQYF
TRBJ2-5,NA,TRBD1,TRBV11-2,TGTGCCAGCAGCTTTAGTCGACAGGGGATGGAGACCCAGTACTTC,CASSFSRQGMETQYF
TRBJ1-5,NA,NA,TRBV7-2,TGTGCCAGCAGCCTCGGAACAGGGAGGTTGAGCAATCAGCCCCAGCATTTT,CASSLGTGRLSNQPQHF
TRBJ2-6,NA,TRBD1,TRBV6-5,TGTGCCAGCAGGCTACAGGGGTCTGGGGCCAACGTCCTGACTTTC,CASRLQGSGANVLTF
TRBJ2-1,NA,NA,TRBV19,TGTGCCAGTAGTATGAAGGGGCTCTCCTACAATGAGCAGTTCTTC,CASSMKGLSYNEQFF
TRBJ2-6,NA,TRBD1,TRBV5-4,TGTGCCAGCAGCCTCGCCGGGACAGGGGGCTCTGGGGCCAACGTCCTGACTTTC,CASSLAGTGGSGANVLTF
TRBJ1-1,NA,NA,TRBV2,TGTGCCAGCAGTGAAGCCGGGCCCGGTAATGTAAGGGGTCTGAACACTGAAGCTTTCTTT,CASSEAGPGNVRGLNTEAFF
TRBJ1-6,NA,NA,TRBV7-6,TGTGCCAGCGCAGAAAGGACAGTTCTTAATTCACCCCTCCACTTT,CASAERTVLNSPLHF
TRBJ2-4,NA,NA,TRBV10-2,TGCGCCAGCAGTGAACGGCCCCAGAACATTCAGTACTTC,CASSERPQNIQYF
TRBJ2-1,few,TRBD2,TRBV18,TGTGCCAGCTCACCAGGGGGGGACCGGCAGTTCTTC,CASSPGGDRQFF
TRBJ2-1,few,NA,TRBV19,TGTGCCAGTAGTGCGGTCTATGAGCAGTTCTTC,CASSAVYEQFF
TRBJ2-1,once,TRBD2,TRBV7-6,TGTGCCAGCAGCTTAGGAGGCGGGGGGTACAATGAGCAGTTCTTC,CASSLGGGGYNEQFF
TRBJ2-3,NA,TRBD2,TRBV5-1,TGCGCCAGCAGCTTGGTGGCTAGCGGGAGAACCACAGATACGCAGTATTTT,CASSLVASGRTTDTQYF
TRBJ1-5,NA,NA,TRBV6-5,TGTGCCAGCCGGGGGAGGAACGGTCATCAGCCCCAGCATTTT,CASRGRNGHQPQHF
TRBJ1-1,few,TRBD1,TRBV19,TGTGCCAGTAGTCGGGACAGGGGTTCTGAAGCTTTCTTT,CASSRDRGSEAFF
TRBJ2-6,NA,TRBD1,TRBV19,TGTGCCAGTAGTAGTGGCCGCTGGGACAGGGGAACCTCTTCTGGGGCCAACGTCCTGACTTTC,CASSSGRWDRGTSSGANVLTF
TRBJ2-7,once,NA,TRBV6-6,TGTGCCAGCAGTTATTTGGGTCTCCGGGAGCAGTACTTC,CASSYLGLREQYF